The 12 T cell receptor beta chains reported below all come from one sample, sequenced in a study of tumor and adjacent non-tumor tissue in lung cancer. The library came from three nested PCR rounds adapted from ARM-PCR protocols. MiXCR, run by TCRdb on the multiplex PCR reads, gives a single entry per CDR3 protein. In the table there are about 200,000 distinct CDR3 sequences, 71% of which are singletons. RNA was extracted from bulk tissue without any cell sorting. Sequencing was performed on lung tumor tissue. Receptor source: a man aged 55-75 years with non-small cell lung cancer.

This clonotype came up a few times. The DNA for the CDR3 is TGCAGTGTGGGGGATGTAGGGGGGCTCACAGATACGCAGTATTTT. Its translation is CSVGDVGGLTDTQYF. This chain links TRBV20-1 with TRBJ2-3; D may be TRBD1 or TRBD2 (6 bases each). The CDR3 loop spans 15 amino acids. Trimming stripped 7 bases from V and 2 bases from J, with 19 bases between. From germline, CDR1 is DFQATT and CDR2 SNEGSKA (reference sequence).

This clonotype was recorded once. The chain couples TRBV11-2 to TRBJ2-7; TRBD2 might be the D (5 bases). Trimming took off 3 bases at V and 1 base at J, with 13 bases between the two ends. The CDR3 is 15 residues long. The V gene's germline CDR1 is SGHAT and CDR2 FQNNGV. The CDR3: CASSFRLDSSYEQYF. CDR3 bases: TGTGCCAGCAGCTTCCGACTGGACTCTTCCTACGAGCAGTACTTC. The entire variable domain, with the rest obtained from reference TRBV11-2 and TRBJ2-7, is as follows: EAGVAQSPRYKIIEKRQSVAFWCNPISGHATLYWYQQILGQGPKLLIQFQNNGVVDDSQLPKDRFSAERLKGVDSTLKIQPAKLEDSAVYLCASSFRLDSSYEQYFGPGTRLTVT.

This clonotype has ten or more counts. The V call is TRBV20-1, the J call TRBJ2-7; D unresolved. V lost 4 bases, J lost 3 bases, and 7 bases lay in between. The length of the CDR3 is 11 residues. The germline V gene has CDR1 DFQATT and CDR2 SNEGSKA (reference sequence). Here the CDR3 reads CSAIDRYEQYF. Written as DNA, the CDR3 is TGCAGTGCTATCGACCGCTACGAGCAGTACTTC.

This clonotype was recorded a few times. A much more abundant neighbour one base away suggests this may be a read error. The V gene is TRBV6-2 or TRBV6-3, the J gene TRBJ2-1; D is uncertain. This CDR3 has 15 residues. Germline V gene data show CDR1 as MNHEY and CDR2 as SVGEGT. With 3 bases removed from V and 1 base from J, the gap between germline ends came to 10 bases. CDR3 nucleotide sequence: TGTGCCAGCAGTTATAGGCTCCAATCCTACAATGAGCAGTTCTTC. Residues: CASSYRLQSYNEQFF.

With regard to this clonotype: Since a much larger clone is just one base distant, this may be a read error. The rearrangement links TRBV5-6 to TRBJ2-7; TRBD2 agrees at 11 bases. The V gene end was trimmed by 5 bases and the J gene end by 3 bases; junction bases not matched to a gene: 4. Per germline, CDR1 SGHDT and CDR2 YYEEEE. The CDR3 loop spans 14 amino acids. CDR3 sequence: CASRSTSGSYEQYF. Written as DNA, the CDR3 is TGTGCCAGCAGATCAACTAGCGGGAGCTACGAGCAGTACTTC.

This clonotype has just one count. The rearrangement uses TRBV12-3 or TRBV12-4 and TRBJ1-2; the match to TRBD1 covers 8 bases. CDR3 length: 15 amino acids. The V segment lost 4 bases and the J segment 2 bases; nucleotides outside the gene matches: 6. The CDR3 nucleotides read TGTGCCAGCAGTTCAGAACAGGGGGGGAACTATGGCTACACCTTC. Protein product: CASSSEQGGNYGYTF.

Comment on this clonotype: A much larger clonotype is one base distant, so this may be a read error. The chain carries TRBV4-3 and TRBJ2-5; 7 bases agree with TRBD2. Germline CDR1 is LGHNA and CDR2 is YSLEER. The CDR3 consists of 16 residues. Trimming cost V 1 base and J 2 bases; bases outside gene matches: 7. The CDR3 DNA follows: TGCGCCAGCAGCCAAGCCAGAGCGGGGACGCAAGAGACCCAGTACTTC. Its protein product is CASSQARAGTQETQYF.

To note about this clonotype: Lacking the conserved final phenylalanine or tryptophan, this CDR3 likely reflects a read error. The rearrangement links TRBV20-1 to TRBJ2-7; D may be TRBD1 (6 bases). CDR1 and CDR2 (germline): DFQATT, SNEGSKA (reference sequence). The CDR3 covers 14 residues. Between the trimmed V and J ends, which lost 6 bases and 3 bases, there was a span of 18 bases. The CDR3 loop is CSANRPGHFYEQYY. Written as DNA, the CDR3 is TGCAGTGCCAACCGACCGGGACACTTCTACGAGCAGTACTAC.

V and J are TRBV12-3 or TRBV12-4 and TRBJ1-6, with 7 positions matching TRBD1. CDR3 length: 16 residues. The trim removed 5 bases at V and 4 bases at J, leaving 8 bases unmatched. CDR3 region: CASSIDGTAYNSPLHF. The CDR3 DNA reads TGTGCCAGCAGTATAGACGGGACAGCTTATAATTCACCCCTCCACTTT.

V and J are TRBV20-1 and TRBJ1-2; the D is unclear. Per germline, CDR1 DFQATT and CDR2 SNEGSKA (reference sequence). Deletions cut 5 bases from V and 5 bases from J, with 9 bases between. CDR3 length equals 11 residues. The CDR3 nucleotides read TGCAGTGCTCGGATGGGGTATGGCTACACCTTC. Translation gives CSARMGYGYTF.

Comments on this clonotype: Compared with germline, one end of the junction differs, possibly owing to a read error. The V call is TRBV12-3 or TRBV12-4, the J call TRBJ2-1; 7 positions agree with TRBD1. This CDR3 region has 17 residues. This CDR3 is CVSSYLLGQDQGNEQFF. As DNA, the CDR3 is TGTGTCAGCAGTTACCTCCTTGGACAGGATCAGGGCAATGAGCAGTTCTTC.

This clonotype was recorded at least ten times. CDR3 in DNA: TGCAGTGCTAGAGATCCGCTTGCACAACTTAAGGGCTACACCTTC. It is translated as CSARDPLAQLKGYTF. The chain links TRBV20-1 to TRBJ1-2; D ambiguous. The CDR3 totals 15 residues. From germline, CDR1 is DFQATT and CDR2 SNEGSKA (reference sequence). Trimming cost V 0 bases and J 8 bases, with 19 bases left between them.